This TCR beta chain was captured in a study of beta chain features in type 1 diabetes. Only a few counts were recorded for this clone. Germline V CDR1 and CDR2: SGHTA, FQGTGA. With V trimmed by 5 bases and J by 6 bases, 5 bases remained unmatched. The CDR3 extends over 14 amino acids. Investigators reverse transcribed all isolated RNA, so they sequenced expressed TCRB transcripts. Here immunoSEQ multiplex PCR was the method, and the copy in TCRdb shows in-frame clones only, minus some. The table shows roughly 45,000 clones, with roughly 45% occurring only once. The chain has TRBV7-3 and TRBJ2-1; 9 bases map to TRBD1. The specimen was stem cell memory CD4+ T cells from blood. The receptor's source is a woman in her twenties or thirties in good health. CDR3 in amino acids: CASSRDREGNEQFF. The CDR3 region has the DNA TGTGCCAGCAGCAGGGACAGGGAGGGCAATGAGCAGTTCTTC.